Following are 17 T cell receptor beta chains from one sample sequenced in a study of shared clonotypes between healthy human individuals. Clones were read by immunoSEQ multiplex PCR, and TCRdb kept only the in-frame ones, dropping some. The sample contains around 1.5 million clones, 98% of which appear only once. The sample taken for sequencing was naive CD4+ T cells sorted from blood. The subset denotes: CD45RA+ positively selected. Every receptor here comes from a man aged 30-40 years in good health.

The chain links TRBV7-9 to TRBJ1-1; D may be TRBD1 (6 bases). The V and J ends lost 5 bases and 0 bases respectively, with 13 bases between them. The CDR3 contains 15 residues. Germline V lookup: CDR1 SEHNR, CDR2 FQNEAQ (reference sequence). The CDR3 region has the DNA TGTGCCAGCAGCCCGACCGACAGGTTGAACACTGAAGCTTTCTTT. It translates to CASSPTDRLNTEAFF.

The chain uses TRBV29-1 and TRBJ1-5; possibly TRBD1 for D (5 bases). CDR3 length: 13 residues. The germline V and J ends were trimmed by 4 bases and 3 bases, with 10 bases remaining between them. Germline V gene sequence: CDR1 SQVTM, CDR2 ANQGSEA. This CDR3 reads CSVVDRDNQPQHF. The DNA for the CDR3 is TGCAGCGTTGTTGACAGAGACAATCAGCCCCAGCATTTT.

The chain employs TRBV18 and TRBJ2-4; perhaps TRBD1 as D (7 bases). The CDR3 consists of 15 residues. V was shortened by 3 bases and J by 8 bases, with 17 bases between the two germline ends. CDR1 is KGHSH, CDR2 LQKENI, per germline. CDR3: CASSPGQDPGDIQYF. CDR3 in DNA: TGTGCCAGCTCACCCGGACAGGATCCGGGGGACATTCAGTACTTC.

The chain joins TRBV9 to TRBJ2-1, with unresolved D. This CDR3 comprises 14 residues. Germline lookup yields CDR1 SGDLS and CDR2 YYNGEE. The V gene lost 7 bases and the J gene lost 0 bases, with 11 bases spanning the gap. The DNA of the CDR3 is TGTGCCAGCGCCGCTTCGAGCTCCTACAATGAGCAGTTCTTC. Residues: CASAASSSYNEQFF. The entire variable domain, with the rest obtained from reference TRBV9 and TRBJ2-1, is as follows: DSGVTQTPKHLITATGQRVTLRCSPRSGDLSVYWYQQSLDQGLQFLIQYYNGEERAKGNILERFSAQQFPDLHSELNLSSLELGDSALYFCASAASSSYNEQFFGPGTRLTVL.

This CDR3 reads CASSDRRSWNQPQHF. CDR3 nucleotide sequence: TGTGCCAGCAGTGATAGGAGATCTTGGAATCAGCCCCAGCATTTT. This chain uses TRBV6-1 with TRBJ1-5, with no clear D. V was shortened by 3 bases and J by 4 bases, with 13 bases between the two germline ends. CDR1 and CDR2 from the germline V gene are MNHNS and SASEGT. This CDR3 has 15 residues.

V is TRBV5-1 and J is TRBJ1-1; TRBD1 might be the D (5 bases). There are 15 residues in the CDR3. V lost 4 bases to trimming and J lost 1 base, with 14 bases between them. CDR1 SGHRS and CDR2 YFSETQ come from the germline V gene. The CDR3 DNA follows: TGCGCCAGCAGCATGCTCAGGGTTAAGAACACTGAAGCTTTCTTT. The encoded protein is CASSMLRVKNTEAFF.

The J gene is TRBJ2-1, the V gene TRBV6-1; 8 positions match TRBD2. V dropped 1 base and J dropped 4; count of bases not matched to a gene: 9. Germline CDR1 is MNHNS and CDR2 is SASEGT. CDR3 length equals 17 residues. The CDR3: CASSEDSGTSLYNEQFF. Here the CDR3 DNA reads TGTGCCAGCAGTGAAGACTCCGGGACTAGTCTGTACAATGAGCAGTTCTTC.

The chain uses TRBV4-3 and TRBJ2-1; D tentatively fits TRBD1 or TRBD2 (7 bases each). V lost 4 bases to trimming and J lost 5 bases, with 21 bases between them. The CDR3 has 17 residues. CDR1 is LGHNA, CDR2 YSLEER, per germline. CDR3 DNA sequence: TGCGCCAGCAGCCCCCAAGGGGGCCTAGCGGTCGACAATGAGCAGTTCTTC. It yields the protein CASSPQGGLAVDNEQFF.

This chain connects TRBV6-6 to TRBJ2-7; D perhaps matches TRBD1 (5 bases). The V and J ends lost 2 bases and 3 bases respectively, with 17 bases between them. The germline CDR1 and CDR2 sequences are MNHNY and SVGAGI (reference sequence). The CDR3 has 16 residues. The CDR3 DNA reads as TGTGCCAGCAGTTACGTTCAGGGCCAAAATAACTACGAGCAGTACTTC. This sequence encodes CASSYVQGQNNYEQYF.

The rearrangement links TRBV6-5 to TRBJ2-3; TRBD2 matches 10 bases. This CDR3 has 16 residues. Germline values: CDR1 MNHEY, CDR2 SVGAGI. The V gene end was trimmed by 3 bases and the J gene end by 1 base; junction bases not matched to a gene: 4. The CDR3 nucleotides read TGTGCCAGCAGTTATACTAGCGGGACTGGCACAGATACGCAGTATTTT. Translated, it gives CASSYTSGTGTDTQYF.

This chain connects TRBV2 to TRBJ2-1; TRBD2 aligns across 12 bases. The germline V gene encodes CDR1 SNHLY and CDR2 FYNNEI. The CDR3 spans 15 residues. V lost 5 bases to trimming and J lost 5 bases; unmatched junction nucleotides: 4. Here the CDR3 DNA reads TGTGCCAGCAGTCCCAGACTAGCGGGAGACAATGAGCAGTTCTTC. Translating it yields CASSPRLAGDNEQFF.

The sample holds a few counts of this clone. This specimen includes other DNA sequences encoding the same CDR3. J is TRBJ2-1 and V is TRBV2; no reliable D call. Germline values: CDR1 SNHLY, CDR2 FYNNEI. The CDR3 is 10 residues long. V dropped 8 bases and J dropped 7 bases, with 6 bases sitting between them. CDR3 sequence (DNA): TGTGCCAGCTCCGGGAATGAGCAGTTCTTC. This translates into CASSGNEQFF. The full variable domain, its missing parts supplied by reference TRBV2 and TRBJ2-1, is EPEVTQTPSHQVTQMGQEVILRCVPISNHLYFYWYRQILGQKVEFLVSFYNNEISEKSEIFDDQFSVERPDGSNFTLKIRSTKLEDSAMYFCASSGNEQFFGPGTRLTVL.

The rearrangement uses TRBV7-2 and TRBJ2-1; tentative D call: TRBD2 (6 bases). V was cut by 3 bases and J by 5 bases, with 14 bases left in between. CDR1 is SGHTA and CDR2 is FQGNSA in the germline V gene. This CDR3 is 15 amino acids long. CDR3 protein: CASSLDRGVHNEQFF. The CDR3 coding sequence is TGTGCCAGCAGCTTGGATCGCGGGGTTCACAATGAGCAGTTCTTC.

The chain links TRBV7-7 to TRBJ1-3, with a tentative D call TRBD1 (5 bases). The CDR3 sequence is 15 residues long. With 1 base removed from V and 2 bases from J, the gap between germline ends came to 9 bases. Germline-derived CDR1 and CDR2 are SSHAT and FNYEAQ (reference sequence). The CDR3 DNA follows: TGTGCCAGCAGCTTAGGGGCAGGGACTGGAAACACCATATATTTT. It yields the protein CASSLGAGTGNTIYF.

This clone was counted a single time. Different DNA sequences within this sample yield the same CDR3. This chain uses TRBV5-1 with TRBJ1-5; 8 positions match TRBD1. The CDR3 runs 14 residues. CDR1 is SGHRS and CDR2 is YFSETQ in the germline V gene. With 4 bases clipped from V and 8 bases from J, the junction kept 8 bases outside the gene matches. Here the CDR3 DNA reads TGCGCCAGCAGCCTAGGGACAGGAGGAGAGCCCCAGCATTTT. Encoded protein: CASSLGTGGEPQHF.

This CDR3 is CASSLVRGWLTTGELFF. In DNA, the CDR3 is TGTGCCAGCAGCTTAGTTCGGGGGTGGCTTACAACCGGGGAGCTGTTTTTT. The chain links TRBV7-2 to TRBJ2-2, with D perhaps matching TRBD2 (6 bases). CDR3 length: 17 amino acids. V was trimmed by 1 base and J by 5 bases, leaving 17 bases between them. The germline CDR1 and CDR2 sequences are SGHTA and FQGNSA.

The CDR3 DNA reads TGTGCCAGCAGCCCCTGGGACAGGCCCAGGGGCTACACCTTC. It translates to CASSPWDRPRGYTF. The chain joins TRBV11-2 to TRBJ1-2; 8 nucleotides agree with TRBD1. Germline CDR1 reads SGHAT; CDR2 reads FQNNGV. The V segment lost 5 bases and the J segment 8 bases; nucleotides outside the gene matches: 10. This CDR3 is built from 14 residues.